This T cell receptor beta chain was identified in a study of cytomegalovirus exposure and HLA in healthy donors. In the PCR, 60 Vbeta and 13 Jbeta primers were used. The repertoire was sequenced with immunoSEQ multiplex PCR; TCRdb's copy has only in-frame clones and lacks some. The table lists roughly 77,000 clones, over 65% of them singletons. The V gene's germline CDR1 is SGDLS and CDR2 YYNGEE. J was trimmed by 2 bases and V by 3 bases; bases with no gene match: 6. The CDR3 totals 15 residues. This TCR derives from a man aged 35 to 55 in good health and CMV-seronegative. J is TRBJ2-5 and V is TRBV9; 8 bases match TRBD1. Material for sequencing was PBMCs. The CDR3 here is CASSGDRDRQETQYF. The DNA for the CDR3 is TGTGCCAGCAGCGGAGACAGGGACAGGCAAGAGACCCAGTACTTC.